The 25 T cell receptor beta chains below were found in one sample sequenced in a study of technical replicates of blood from several donors. Clones were sequenced by immunoSEQ multiplex PCR, and TCRdb holds only the in-frame ones, with some missing. The table lists some 80,000 clones, approximately 96% of them singletons. Sequenced sample: T cells isolated from PBMCs. The receptors were sampled from a human donor in good health.

This clone was seen a single time. The rearrangement uses TRBV28 and TRBJ2-5, with D possibly matching TRBD2 (5 bases). Looked up from germline, CDR1 is MDHEN and CDR2 is SYDVKM. The CDR3 has 15 amino acids. V lost 7 bases and J 0 bases, leaving 15 bases between the germline ends. DNA for the CDR3: TGTGCCAGCACTTCCGGGAATCCGTACCAAGAGACCCAGTACTTC. Its protein is CASTSGNPYQETQYF.

This clone has just a few counts. The gene calls are TRBV2 and TRBJ1-1; D is unresolved. Germline lookup yields CDR1 SNHLY and CDR2 FYNNEI. V was cut by 3 bases and J by 5 bases, with 10 bases left in between. The CDR3 is 13 amino acids. The CDR3 nucleotides read TGTGCCAGCAGTGATCAGTACAGAACTGAAGCTTTCTTT. This codes for CASSDQYRTEAFF. The full variable domain, in which reference TRBV2 and TRBJ1-1 provide the parts outside the CDR3, is EPEVTQTPSHQVTQMGQEVILRCVPISNHLYFYWYRQILGQKVEFLVSFYNNEISEKSEIFDDQFSVERPDGSNFTLKIRSTKLEDSAMYFCASSDQYRTEAFFGQGTRLTVV.

This chain uses TRBV4-1 with TRBJ1-1; TRBD1 aligns across 7 bases. The CDR3 consists of 12 residues. Germline V gene lookup returns CDR1 MGHRA and CDR2 YSYEKL. Trimming at V came to 4 bases and at J to 8 bases, leaving 4 bases not matched to a gene. Written as DNA, the CDR3 is TGCGCCAGCAGCCCGACAGGGACCGAAGCTTTCTTT. Translating it yields CASSPTGTEAFF.

The chain has TRBV12-5 and TRBJ1-1; 9 positions match TRBD1. In germline, CDR1 is LGHNT, CDR2 FRNRAP. The CDR3 totals 15 residues. Unmatched junction bases numbered 4, after V lost 1 base and J lost 4 bases. The CDR3 DNA reads TGTGCTAGTGGTTTGGGGGACAGGGTGGGCACTGAAGCTTTCTTT. This sequence encodes CASGLGDRVGTEAFF.

The chain carries TRBV7-9 and TRBJ2-7, with D perhaps TRBD2 (6 bases). V was pared by 0 bases and J by 12 bases, with 12 bases between. Germline V CDR1 and CDR2: SEHNR, FQNEAQ (reference sequence). The CDR3 totals 12 residues. In DNA form, the CDR3 reads TGTGCCAGCAGCTTAGCCGGGGACTTTCGGTACTTC. Protein sequence: CASSLAGDFRYF.

The chain couples TRBV5-4 to TRBJ2-3; 10 bases agree with TRBD2. V was clipped by 3 bases and J by 0 bases; unmatched bases: 10. CDR3 length: 18 residues. Germline assignment: CDR1 SGHNT and CDR2 YYREEE (reference sequence). The CDR3 protein is CASSSMPPSGSSTDTQYF. The CDR3 DNA reads as TGTGCCAGCAGCTCAATGCCCCCTAGCGGGAGTAGCACAGATACGCAGTATTTT.

The rearrangement joins TRBV7-6 to TRBJ2-1; TRBD2 matches at 10 bases. The CDR3 extends over 17 amino acids. V shed 3 bases, J shed 4 bases, and the junction held 9 bases outside the gene matches. The germline gives CDR1 SGHVS, CDR2 FNYEAQ. The CDR3 reads CASSFVTSGNPYNEQFF. The CDR3 DNA reads TGTGCCAGCAGCTTCGTTACTAGCGGGAACCCTTACAATGAGCAGTTCTTC.

The rearrangement links TRBV5-4 to TRBJ2-3; D is unclear. Germline V CDR1 and CDR2: SGHNT, YYREEE (reference sequence). Trimming cost V 0 bases and J 0 bases, with 11 bases left between them. This CDR3 region has 16 residues. CDR3 sequence: CASSLDQRASTDTQYF. CDR3 DNA: TGTGCCAGCAGCTTGGACCAGCGAGCTAGCACAGATACGCAGTATTTT.

This clone was picked up one time. The V call is TRBV7-9, the J call TRBJ1-3; D gene unclear. The germline gives CDR1 SEHNR, CDR2 FQNEAQ (reference sequence). The CDR3 has 18 amino acids. V gave up 3 bases and J gave up 0 bases, with 18 bases separating them. The DNA of the CDR3 is TGTGCCAGCAGCTTTCTGCTGGCGGCTGGAAACTCTGGAAACACCATATATTTT. Its protein is CASSFLLAAGNSGNTIYF.

This sequence joins TRBV29-1 and TRBJ2-7, with D perhaps TRBD1 (7 bases). Germline lookup yields CDR1 SQVTM and CDR2 ANQGSEA. V lost 1 base and J 3 bases, leaving 10 bases between the germline ends. This CDR3 is 13 amino acids long. The CDR3 nucleotides are TGCAGCGTTGAAGGACAGGGAGGCTACGAGCAGTACTTC. It yields the protein CSVEGQGGYEQYF.

In its sample, this clone was seen once. This chain uses TRBV6-1 with TRBJ1-5, with TRBD1 matching 7 bases. This CDR3 spans 14 amino acids. V shed 10 bases, J shed 4 bases, and the junction held 10 bases outside the gene matches. In germline, CDR1 is MNHNS, CDR2 SASEGT. This chain's CDR3 is CATLSRDRNQPQHF. CDR3 in DNA: TGTGCCACCCTATCCCGGGACAGAAATCAGCCCCAGCATTTT.

V usage is TRBV7-9 and J usage is TRBJ1-4, with D possibly TRBD1 on 5 matching bases. The ends were cut back, 5 bases at V and 5 bases at J, with 9 bases in the middle. This CDR3 spans 13 amino acids. The germline V gene has CDR1 SEHNR and CDR2 FQNEAQ (reference sequence). CDR3 sequence reads: CASSPRGNEKLFF. CDR3 in DNA: TGTGCCAGCAGCCCCCGGGGGAATGAAAAACTGTTTTTT.

The V call is TRBV11-3, the J call TRBJ2-1; 12 bases map to TRBD2. This CDR3 is built from 14 residues. Germline V gives CDR1 SGHNT, CDR2 YENEEA. The trim removed 2 bases at V and 8 bases at J, leaving 1 base unmatched. The CDR3 is CASSLLAGGYEQFF. The CDR3 DNA reads as TGTGCCAGCAGCTTACTAGCGGGAGGGTATGAGCAGTTCTTC.

This clone was found once. The V call is TRBV7-2, the J call TRBJ1-3; D perhaps matches TRBD1 (5 bases). This CDR3 comprises 15 residues. Germline lookup yields CDR1 SGHTA and CDR2 FQGNSA. Between the trimmed V and J ends, which lost 3 bases and 4 bases, there was a span of 13 bases. The CDR3 protein is CASSFSKQGGNTIYF. The CDR3 DNA reads as TGTGCCAGCAGCTTTAGTAAGCAGGGAGGAAACACCATATATTTT.

The rearrangement links TRBV28 to TRBJ2-7; the match to TRBD2 covers 10 bases. Germline-derived CDR1 and CDR2 are MDHEN and SYDVKM. The CDR3 has 15 residues. The J segment lost 7 bases and the V segment lost 2 bases, leaving 8 bases of the junction unmatched. The CDR3, as DNA: TGTGCCAGCAGTTTAGGGCTAGCGGGAGTAAGTGAGCAGTACTTC. Protein: CASSLGLAGVSEQYF.

The chain is built from TRBV5-1 and TRBJ2-4; unclear D gene. Trimming shortened V by 0 bases and J by 0 bases, and 4 bases separated the two germline ends. Germline values: CDR1 SGHRS, CDR2 YFSETQ. CDR3 length: 14 residues. The CDR3 loop is CASSLDRAKNIQYF. CDR3 nucleotides: TGCGCCAGCAGCTTGGATCGAGCCAAAAACATTCAGTACTTC. The full variable domain, with the rest looked up from reference TRBV5-1 and TRBJ2-4, is KAGVTQTPRYLIKTRGQQVTLSCSPISGHRSVSWYQQTPGQGLQFLFEYFSETQRNKGNFPGRFSGRQFSNSRSEMNVSTLELGDSALYLCASSLDRAKNIQYFGAGTRLSVL.

V and J are TRBV6-5 and TRBJ2-5; TRBD2 matches at 9 bases. This CDR3 has 16 amino acids. Trimming removed 0 bases from V and 2 bases from J; junction bases left unmatched: 4. Germline V gene lookup returns CDR1 MNHEY and CDR2 SVGAGI. Here the CDR3 DNA reads TGTGCCAGCAGTTACTCGACCCTAGCGGGACAAGAGACCCAGTACTTC. Translated: CASSYSTLAGQETQYF.

This clone appeared once. V usage is TRBV10-3 and J usage is TRBJ2-7; 9 bases are a match to TRBD1. CDR3 length: 15 residues. V was clipped by 9 bases and J by 2 bases; unmatched bases: 11. Germline V gene sequence: CDR1 ENHRY, CDR2 SYGVKD. CDR3 sequence reads: CAIGDRDRAAYEQYF. CDR3 nucleotide sequence: TGTGCCATAGGGGACCGGGACAGGGCTGCCTACGAGCAGTACTTC.

A single count supports this clone. This sequence joins TRBV9 and TRBJ2-1, with a weak D call TRBD2 (6 bases). The V gene lost 1 base and the J gene lost 5 bases, with 10 bases spanning the gap. CDR3 length: 14 amino acids. Germline V lookup: CDR1 SGDLS, CDR2 YYNGEE. CDR3 loop: CASSVYGGDNEQFF. The CDR3 region has the DNA TGTGCCAGCAGCGTATATGGAGGGGACAATGAGCAGTTCTTC.

The rearrangement links TRBV5-1 to TRBJ1-4; a possible D gene is TRBD1 (6 bases). V dropped 4 bases and J dropped 8 bases, with 15 bases sitting between them. Germline assignment: CDR1 SGHRS and CDR2 YFSETQ. CDR3 length: 14 amino acids. This CDR3 reads CASSPAGADEKLFF. CDR3 DNA: TGCGCCAGCAGCCCGGCGGGGGCCGACGAAAAACTGTTTTTT.

V gene TRBV2 combines with J gene TRBJ1-5; D remains ambiguous. The CDR3 has 12 residues. CDR1 and CDR2 from the germline V gene are SNHLY and FYNNEI. V lost 4 bases and J 7 bases, leaving 8 bases between the germline ends. The CDR3 spells CASSVSPQPQHF. CDR3 sequence (DNA): TGTGCCAGCAGTGTCTCCCCGCAGCCCCAGCATTTT.

The chain combines TRBV4-2 with TRBJ1-1; the D is unclear. CDR1 and CDR2 from the germline V gene are LGHNA and YNFKEQ. The CDR3 covers 13 residues. Trimming took off 1 base at V and 3 bases at J, with 6 bases between the two ends. CDR3 sequence reads: CASSQGAYTEAFF. CDR3 coding DNA: TGTGCCAGCAGCCAAGGTGCGTACACTGAAGCTTTCTTT.

The chain is built from TRBV21-1 and TRBJ2-4; the DNA was not compared with TRBD1, the D call given in the table. TRBV21-1 is an annotated pseudogene. The length of the CDR3 is 16 residues. CDR3 coding DNA: TGTGCCAGCAGCAAAGTGGGCTCGGTAACCAAAAACATTCAGTACTTC. This sequence encodes CASSKVGSVTKNIQYF.

J is TRBJ2-7 and V is TRBV19, with a weak D call TRBD2 (6 bases). Germline V CDR1 and CDR2: LNHDA, SQIVND (reference sequence). V was clipped by 3 bases and J by 0 bases, with 15 bases between them. The CDR3 is 16 amino acids. The CDR3 loop is CASSILPAGSSYEQYF. DNA for the CDR3: TGTGCCAGTAGTATCCTACCTGCCGGGAGCTCCTACGAGCAGTACTTC.

CDR3 DNA: TGTGCCAGCAGGAAGGGACAGGGGGCGAGCGGCTACACCTTC. It translates to CASRKGQGASGYTF. The genes are TRBV28 and TRBJ1-2, with 12 bases fitting TRBD1. V lost 6 bases, J lost 8 bases, and 7 bases stayed unmatched. The CDR3 length is 14 residues. CDR1 MDHEN and CDR2 SYDVKM come from the germline V gene.